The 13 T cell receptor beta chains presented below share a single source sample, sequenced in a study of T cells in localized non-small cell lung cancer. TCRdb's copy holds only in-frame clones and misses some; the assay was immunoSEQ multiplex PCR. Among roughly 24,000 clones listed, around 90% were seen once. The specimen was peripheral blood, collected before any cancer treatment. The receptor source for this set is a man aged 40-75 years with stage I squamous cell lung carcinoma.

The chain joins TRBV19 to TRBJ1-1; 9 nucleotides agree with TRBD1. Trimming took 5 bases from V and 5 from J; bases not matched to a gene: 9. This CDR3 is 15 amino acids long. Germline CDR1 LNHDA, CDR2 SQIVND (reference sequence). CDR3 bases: TGTGCCAGTAGTGGACCGGGACAGGGAGGAACTGAAGCTTTCTTT. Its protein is CASSGPGQGGTEAFF.

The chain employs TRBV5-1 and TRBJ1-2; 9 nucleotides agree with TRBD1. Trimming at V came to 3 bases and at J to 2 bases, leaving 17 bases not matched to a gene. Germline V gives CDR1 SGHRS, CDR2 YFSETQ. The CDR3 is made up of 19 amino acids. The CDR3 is CASSSAPPGTGLGNYGYTF. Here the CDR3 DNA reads TGCGCCAGCAGCTCGGCCCCCCCCGGGACAGGGTTGGGGAACTATGGCTACACCTTC.

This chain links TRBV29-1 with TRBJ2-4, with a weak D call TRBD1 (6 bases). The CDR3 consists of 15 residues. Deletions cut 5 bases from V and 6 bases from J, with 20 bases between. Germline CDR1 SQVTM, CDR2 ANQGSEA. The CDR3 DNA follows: TGCAGCGTTTTTTTCCAGGGGCAGGGAAGAAACATTCAGTACTTC. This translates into CSVFFQGQGRNIQYF.

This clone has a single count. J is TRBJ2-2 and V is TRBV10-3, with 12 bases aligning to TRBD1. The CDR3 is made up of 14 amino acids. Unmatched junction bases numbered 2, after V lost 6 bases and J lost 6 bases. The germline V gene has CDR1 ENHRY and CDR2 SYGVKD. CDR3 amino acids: CAIRGQGAPGELFF. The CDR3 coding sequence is TGTGCCATCAGGGGACAGGGGGCGCCCGGGGAGCTGTTTTTT.

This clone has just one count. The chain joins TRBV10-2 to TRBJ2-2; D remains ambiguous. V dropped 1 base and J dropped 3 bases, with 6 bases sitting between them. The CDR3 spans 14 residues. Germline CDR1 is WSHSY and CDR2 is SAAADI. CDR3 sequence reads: CASSEYPDTGELFF. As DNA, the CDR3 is TGCGCCAGCAGTGAGTATCCAGACACCGGGGAGCTGTTTTTT.

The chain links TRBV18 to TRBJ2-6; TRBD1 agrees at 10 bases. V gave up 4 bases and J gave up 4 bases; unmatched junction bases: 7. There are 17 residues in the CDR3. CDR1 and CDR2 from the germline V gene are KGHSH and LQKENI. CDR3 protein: CASSLRQGATGANVLTF. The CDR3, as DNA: TGTGCCAGCTCACTCAGACAGGGGGCAACGGGGGCCAACGTCCTGACTTTC. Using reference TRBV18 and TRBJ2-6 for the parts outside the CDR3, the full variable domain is NAGVMQNPRHLVRRRGQEARLRCSPMKGHSHVYWYRQLPEEGLKFMVYLQKENIIDESGMPKERFSAEFPKEGPSILRIQQVVRGDSAAYFCASSLRQGATGANVLTFGAGSRLTVL.

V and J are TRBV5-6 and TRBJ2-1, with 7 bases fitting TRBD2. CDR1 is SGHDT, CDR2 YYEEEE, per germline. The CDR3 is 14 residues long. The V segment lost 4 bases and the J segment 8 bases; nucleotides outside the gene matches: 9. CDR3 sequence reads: CASSHGLVIHEQFF. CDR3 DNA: TGTGCCAGCAGCCACGGACTAGTTATCCATGAGCAGTTCTTC. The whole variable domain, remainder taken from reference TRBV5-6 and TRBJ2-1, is DAGVTQSPTHLIKTRGQQVTLRCSPKSGHDTVSWYQQALGQGPQFIFQYYEEEERQRGNFPDRFSGHQFPNYSSELNVNALLLGDSALYLCASSHGLVIHEQFFGPGTRLTVL.

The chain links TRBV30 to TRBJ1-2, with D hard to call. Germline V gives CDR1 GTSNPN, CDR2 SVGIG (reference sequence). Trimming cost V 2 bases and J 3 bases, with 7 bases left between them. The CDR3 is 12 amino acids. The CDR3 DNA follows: TGTGCCTGGAGTCGGGAATACTATGGCTACACCTTC. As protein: CAWSREYYGYTF.

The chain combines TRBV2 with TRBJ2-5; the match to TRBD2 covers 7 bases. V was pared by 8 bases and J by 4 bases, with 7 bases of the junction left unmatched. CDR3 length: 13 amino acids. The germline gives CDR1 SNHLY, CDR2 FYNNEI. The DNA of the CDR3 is TGTGCCAGCGGTCGGGGGAGGGGAGAGACCCAGTACTTC. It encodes CASGRGRGETQYF. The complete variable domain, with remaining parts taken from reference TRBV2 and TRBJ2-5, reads EPEVTQTPSHQVTQMGQEVILRCVPISNHLYFYWYRQILGQKVEFLVSFYNNEISEKSEIFDDQFSVERPDGSNFTLKIRSTKLEDSAMYFCASGRGRGETQYFGPGTRLLVL.

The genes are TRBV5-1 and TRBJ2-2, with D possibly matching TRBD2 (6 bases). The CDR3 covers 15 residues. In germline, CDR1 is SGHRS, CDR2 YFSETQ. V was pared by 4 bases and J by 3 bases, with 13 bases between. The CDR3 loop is CASSLGGPDTGELFF. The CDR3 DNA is TGCGCCAGCAGCCTGGGAGGACCCGACACCGGGGAGCTGTTTTTT.

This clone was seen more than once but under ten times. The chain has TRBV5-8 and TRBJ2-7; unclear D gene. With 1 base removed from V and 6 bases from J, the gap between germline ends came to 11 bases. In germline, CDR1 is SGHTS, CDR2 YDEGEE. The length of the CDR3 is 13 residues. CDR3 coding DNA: TGTGCCAGCAGCTTGTCAGGCCACGGCGAGCAGTACTTC. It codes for CASSLSGHGEQYF.

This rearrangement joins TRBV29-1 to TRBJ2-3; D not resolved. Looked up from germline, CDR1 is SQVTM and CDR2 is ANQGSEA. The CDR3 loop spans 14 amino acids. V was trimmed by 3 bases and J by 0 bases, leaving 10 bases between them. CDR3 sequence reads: CSVDSGGSTDTQYF. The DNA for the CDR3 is TGCAGCGTTGATTCAGGCGGAAGCACAGATACGCAGTATTTT.

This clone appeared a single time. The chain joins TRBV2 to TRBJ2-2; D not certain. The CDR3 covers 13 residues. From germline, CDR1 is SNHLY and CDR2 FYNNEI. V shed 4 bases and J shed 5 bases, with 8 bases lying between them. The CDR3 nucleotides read TGTGCCAGCAGTGCAAGTGAGACCGGGGAGCTGTTTTTT. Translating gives CASSASETGELFF.